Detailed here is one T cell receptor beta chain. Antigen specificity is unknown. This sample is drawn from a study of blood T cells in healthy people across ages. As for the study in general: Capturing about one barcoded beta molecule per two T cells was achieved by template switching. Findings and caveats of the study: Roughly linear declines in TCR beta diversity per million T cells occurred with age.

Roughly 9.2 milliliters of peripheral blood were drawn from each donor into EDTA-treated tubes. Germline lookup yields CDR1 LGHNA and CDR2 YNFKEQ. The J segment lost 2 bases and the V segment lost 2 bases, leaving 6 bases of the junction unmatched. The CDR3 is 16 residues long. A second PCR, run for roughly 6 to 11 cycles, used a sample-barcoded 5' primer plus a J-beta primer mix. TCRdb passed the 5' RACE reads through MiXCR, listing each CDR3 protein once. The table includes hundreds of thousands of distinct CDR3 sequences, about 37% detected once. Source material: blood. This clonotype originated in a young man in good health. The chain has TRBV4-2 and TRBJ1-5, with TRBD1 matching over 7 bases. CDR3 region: CASSQPSGQGNQPQHF. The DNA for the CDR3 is TGTGCCAGCAGCCAACCATCTGGACAGGGCAATCAGCCCCAGCATTTT.